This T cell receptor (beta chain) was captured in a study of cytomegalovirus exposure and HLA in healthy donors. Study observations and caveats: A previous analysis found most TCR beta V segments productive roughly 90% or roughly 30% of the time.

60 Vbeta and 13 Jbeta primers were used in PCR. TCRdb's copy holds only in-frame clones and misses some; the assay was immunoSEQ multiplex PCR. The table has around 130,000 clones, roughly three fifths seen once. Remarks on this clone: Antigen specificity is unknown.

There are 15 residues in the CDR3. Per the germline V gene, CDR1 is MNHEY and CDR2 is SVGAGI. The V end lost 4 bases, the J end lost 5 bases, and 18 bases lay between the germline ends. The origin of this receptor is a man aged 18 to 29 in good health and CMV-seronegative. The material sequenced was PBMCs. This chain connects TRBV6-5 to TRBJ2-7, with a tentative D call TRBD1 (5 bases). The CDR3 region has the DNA TGTGCCAGCAGTTCCTTCGGCGGCCAGGGCAACGAGCAGTACTTC. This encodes CASSSFGGQGNEQYF.